The 22 T cell receptor beta chains listed next were all sequenced from one sample in a study of blood T cell repertoires in COVID-19. Using immunoSEQ multiplex PCR, the repertoire was profiled, and TCRdb retains in-frame clones only, with some absent. This table holds roughly 330,000 clones, over 80% found once. Material: peripheral blood. The origin of the receptors is a man under 40 with COVID-19, enrolled during active disease.

This clone was recorded only once. This chain joins TRBV15 and TRBJ1-2; 10 bases are shared with TRBD1. The CDR3 length is 15 residues. Germline CDR1 reads LNHNV; CDR2 reads YYDKDF (reference sequence). Trimming removed 1 base from V and 6 bases from J; junction bases left unmatched: 5. DNA for the CDR3: TGTGCCACCAGCAGAGGGGACAGGGGTGACAATGGCTACACCTTC. Its protein is CATSRGDRGDNGYTF.

On this clone itself: Other DNA sequences of this sample code for an identical CDR3. The chain employs TRBV6-5 and TRBJ2-7, with a tentative D call TRBD1 (5 bases). Deletions cut 0 bases from V and 2 bases from J, with 8 bases between. CDR1 is MNHEY and CDR2 is SVGAGI in the germline V gene. The CDR3 covers 14 residues. CDR3 sequence: CASSYSRRAYEQYF. CDR3 bases: TGTGCCAGCAGTTACTCTCGCAGGGCCTACGAGCAGTACTTC.

The V call is TRBV6-5, the J call TRBJ2-2; a possible D gene is TRBD1 (6 bases). Deletions cut 7 bases from V and 6 bases from J, with 12 bases between. The CDR3 runs to 13 residues. The germline V gene encodes CDR1 MNHEY and CDR2 SVGAGI. The CDR3 loop is CASTTGWSGELFF. The CDR3 DNA reads TGTGCCAGCACTACAGGGTGGTCCGGGGAGCTGTTTTTT.

The genes are TRBV2 and TRBJ1-3, with D possibly TRBD1 on 5 matching bases. Between the trimmed V and J ends, which lost 6 bases and 7 bases, there was a span of 19 bases. Germline lookup yields CDR1 SNHLY and CDR2 FYNNEI. The CDR3 totals 15 residues. As DNA, the CDR3 is TGTGCCAGCAGGGGGCCACTCTCTTCTAGTAACACCATATATTTT. It yields the protein CASRGPLSSSNTIYF.

V gene TRBV6-2 or TRBV6-3 combines with J gene TRBJ2-5, with TRBD2 identical over 10 bases. The CDR3 runs to 11 residues. The germline gives CDR1 MNHEY, CDR2 SVGEGT. J lost 10 bases, V lost 4 bases, and 0 bases had no gene match. The CDR3 loop is CASSLAGGQYF. DNA of the CDR3: TGTGCCAGCAGTTTAGCGGGGGGCCAGTACTTC.

The chain combines TRBV7-2 with TRBJ2-5; possible D gene TRBD2, 5 bases. The V gene's germline CDR1 is SGHTA and CDR2 FQGNSA. The ends were cut back, 5 bases at V and 10 bases at J, with 17 bases in the middle. This CDR3 contains 13 residues. CDR3 sequence: CASSPSISEVQYF. The CDR3 nucleotides are TGTGCCAGCAGCCCCTCGATCTCGGAGGTCCAGTACTTC. Filled out from reference TRBV7-2 and TRBJ2-5, the complete variable domain reads GAGVSQSPSNKVTEKGKDVELRCDPISGHTALYWYRQSLGQGLEFLIYFQGNSAPDKSGLPSDRFSAERTGGSVSTLTIQRTQQEDSAVYLCASSPSISEVQYFGPGTRLLVL.

V is TRBV7-8 and J is TRBJ2-3; 9 positions match TRBD1. The trim removed 2 bases at V and 4 bases at J, leaving 4 bases unmatched. Germline CDR1 SGHVS, CDR2 FQNEAQ. The CDR3 extends over 15 amino acids. In DNA, the CDR3 is TGTGCCAGCAGCTTAAGGACAGGGGAACCAGATACGCAGTATTTT. Translating it yields CASSLRTGEPDTQYF.

V gene TRBV25-1 combines with J gene TRBJ1-3; D ambiguous. CDR3 length: 15 residues. CDR1 MGHDK and CDR2 SYGVNS come from the germline V gene. The germline V and J ends were trimmed by 6 bases and 0 bases, with 12 bases remaining between them. Written as DNA, the CDR3 is TGTGCCAGCAGCCCGAGCCGGGGCTCTGGAAACACCATATATTTT. Translation: CASSPSRGSGNTIYF. The variable domain in full, with the rest retrieved from reference TRBV25-1 and TRBJ1-3, is EADIYQTPRYLVIGTGKKITLECSQTMGHDKMYWYQQDPGMELHLIHYSYGVNSTEKGDLSSESTVSRIRTEHFPLTLESARPSHTSQYLCASSPSRGSGNTIYFGEGSWLTVV.

As regards this clone: The sample has other DNA sequences that encode this CDR3 too. V is TRBV19 and J is TRBJ1-4; TRBD1 agrees at 9 bases. The CDR3 runs to 15 residues. The ends lost 8 bases at V and 0 bases at J; junction bases unmatched: 4. The germline V gene encodes CDR1 LNHDA and CDR2 SQIVND (reference sequence). Here the CDR3 DNA reads TGTGCCAGTCGGACAGGGGAGGCAACTAATGAAAAACTGTTTTTT. It yields the protein CASRTGEATNEKLFF.

The chain combines TRBV6-5 with TRBJ2-7; maybe TRBD2 (5 bases). V was shortened by 6 bases and J by 4 bases, with 13 bases between the two germline ends. CDR1 is MNHEY and CDR2 is SVGAGI in the germline V gene. This CDR3 comprises 13 residues. The CDR3 DNA reads as TGTGCCAGCAGCCGGGATCAGAAATACGAGCAGTACTTC. Residues: CASSRDQKYEQYF.

The CDR3 nucleotides read TGTGCCAGCTCCCCCGGGACAGGGTATTATGGCTACACCTTC. Its translation is CASSPGTGYYGYTF. The chain joins TRBV7-3 to TRBJ1-2; 9 bases map to TRBD1. With V trimmed by 8 bases and J by 5 bases, 9 bases remained unmatched. This CDR3 is built from 14 residues. Germline CDR1 reads SGHTA; CDR2 reads FQGTGA.

The DNA for the CDR3 is TGTGCCAGCAGCCAAGCTGAACAGGGGCACGAGCAGTACTTC. Translated, it gives CASSQAEQGHEQYF. The chain uses TRBV3-1 (or the pseudogene TRBV3-2) and TRBJ2-7; TRBD1 agrees at 7 bases. CDR1 is LGHDT and CDR2 is YNNKEL in the germline V gene (reference sequence). CDR3 length: 14 amino acids. V shed 1 base, J shed 5 bases, and the junction held 5 bases outside the gene matches.

The chain recombines TRBV3-1 (or the pseudogene TRBV3-2) with TRBJ2-2; 11 nucleotides align to TRBD1. V was clipped by 0 bases and J by 3 bases; unmatched bases: 3. CDR3 length: 17 residues. Germline CDR1 is LGHDT and CDR2 is YNNKEL (reference sequence). CDR3 sequence: CASSQEGQGVYTGELFF. CDR3 sequence (DNA): TGTGCCAGCAGCCAAGAGGGACAGGGGGTTTACACCGGGGAGCTGTTTTTT.

The chain recombines TRBV9 with TRBJ2-5; D perhaps matches TRBD2 (5 bases). Germline V gives CDR1 SGDLS, CDR2 YYNGEE. V was pared by 0 bases and J by 5 bases, with 11 bases between. This CDR3 is built from 14 residues. The CDR3 bases are TGTGCCAGCAGCGTAGAGGGCGGGTGGGAGACCCAGTACTTC. This sequence encodes CASSVEGGWETQYF.

Relative to its sample, this clone is medium-sized. This chain uses TRBV5-6 with TRBJ2-7, with TRBD1 as a possible D gene (6 bases). The CDR3 covers 13 residues. The V and J ends lost 3 bases and 1 base respectively, with 8 bases between them. From germline, CDR1 is SGHDT and CDR2 YYEEEE. DNA of the CDR3: TGTGCCAGCAGCTACGGACAGTCCTACGAGCAGTACTTC. Translation: CASSYGQSYEQYF.

The chain employs TRBV28 and TRBJ1-1; D perhaps matches TRBD1 (6 bases). There are 14 residues in the CDR3. The germline CDR1 and CDR2 sequences are MDHEN and SYDVKM. V was shortened by 6 bases and J by 4 bases, with 15 bases between the two germline ends. The CDR3 DNA sequence: TGTGCCAGCAGATCTGGAGGACAGTTCACTGAAGCTTTCTTT. This sequence encodes CASRSGGQFTEAFF.

J is TRBJ1-2 and V is TRBV2; 8 positions agree with TRBD1. The CDR3 has 15 residues. The ends lost 3 bases at V and 2 bases at J; junction bases unmatched: 5. The germline gives CDR1 SNHLY, CDR2 FYNNEI. CDR3 bases: TGTGCCAGCAGTGATCAGGGGGCGCTGAACTATGGCTACACCTTC. Protein: CASSDQGALNYGYTF.

This clone was recorded once. The chain is built from TRBV2 and TRBJ1-2; D gene ambiguous. The CDR3 runs 12 residues. Germline CDR1 SNHLY, CDR2 FYNNEI. V was shortened by 5 bases and J by 4 bases, with 8 bases between the two germline ends. Here the CDR3 DNA reads TGTGCCAGCAGTAGGGAGGGCTATGGCTACACCTTC. Encoded protein: CASSREGYGYTF.

The V and J genes are TRBV7-3 and TRBJ2-6; the D is unclear. Germline-derived CDR1 and CDR2 are SGHTA and FQGTGA. Trimming cost V 2 bases and J 4 bases, with 3 bases left between them. The CDR3 totals 13 residues. CDR3 region: CASSLAGANVLTF. The CDR3 region has the DNA TGTGCCAGCAGCTTAGCGGGGGCCAACGTCCTGACTTTC.

This clone was detected a few times. This chain connects TRBV5-4 to TRBJ2-7, with 14 positions matching TRBD2. Germline-derived CDR1 and CDR2 are SGHNT and YYREEE (reference sequence). V was clipped by 0 bases and J by 0 bases; unmatched bases: 2. This CDR3 region has 17 residues. The chain's CDR3 is CASSLVGLAGASYEQYF. The DNA of the CDR3 is TGTGCCAGCAGCTTGGTGGGACTAGCGGGGGCCTCCTACGAGCAGTACTTC.

The chain has TRBV5-6 and TRBJ2-3; no firm D call. The CDR3 spans 17 residues. The germline gives CDR1 SGHDT, CDR2 YYEEEE. V lost 1 base to trimming and J lost 6 bases, with 21 bases between them. CDR3: CASSLSSHPGGRDTQYF. CDR3 DNA: TGTGCCAGCAGCTTGAGTAGCCACCCGGGTGGAAGGGATACGCAGTATTTT.

As DNA, the CDR3 is TGTGCCAGCTCACCACGGGGACAGCTGGATAACACCATATATTTT. Its protein product is CASSPRGQLDNTIYF. V usage is TRBV18 and J usage is TRBJ1-3; 7 positions agree with TRBD1. Trimming cost V 1 base and J 7 bases; bases outside gene matches: 7. Germline CDR1 reads KGHSH; CDR2 reads LQKENI. The CDR3 spans 15 residues.